The clone carrying this T cell receptor beta chain was seen a few times. The second PCR ran about 6 to 11 cycles with a sample-barcoded 5' primer and J-beta primers. MiXCR was run by TCRdb on the 5' RACE reads, yielding one entry per CDR3 protein. The data contain roughly 1,700,000 distinct CDR3 sequences, roughly 30% of them seen just once; the ten biggest clones take up approximately 7.7%. The entry originates in a study of blood T cells in healthy people across ages. Whole-study context: Template-switching capture recovered about one barcoded beta molecule per two T cells.

Each donor's blood draw was roughly 10 milliliters of peripheral blood. Total RNA extraction produced at least 5 micrograms (per sample) for the study. Germline V gene data show CDR1 as MNHEY and CDR2 as SVGEGT. The CDR3 spans 15 residues. Trimming shortened V by 5 bases and J by 5 bases, and 18 bases separated the two germline ends. This chain connects TRBV6-2 or TRBV6-3 to TRBJ2-5; possibly TRBD1 for D (5 bases). The clonotype comes from a woman under 40 in good health. The source material was blood. The CDR3 DNA reads TGTGCCAGCAGTCCTAGTTGGGGCGATGGGGAGACCCAGTACTTC. Encoded protein: CASSPSWGDGETQYF.